This T cell receptor (beta chain) came from a study of blood T cell repertoires in COVID-19. Looking at the study overall: T cells, B-cell-depleted T cells, or PBMCs supplied cDNA or gDNA.

As processed by the authors: Using reference gene primer amplification, nucleated cell counts were estimated. Method: immunoSEQ multiplex PCR; TCRdb's copy keeps in-frame clones and lacks some. V, J and clone size derive from that table, while D and trimming were established from the DNA sequence. The profile shows under 250,000 clones, 89% of them singletons. V gave up 9 bases and J gave up 3 bases, with 12 bases separating them. The germline CDR1 and CDR2 sequences are LNHDA and SQIVND (reference sequence). This CDR3 region has 13 residues. The clonotype was recovered from a woman between 40 and 55 years old with acute or convalescent COVID-19. Material for sequencing was peripheral blood. J is TRBJ1-5 and V is TRBV19, with D possibly TRBD1 on 5 matching bases. The CDR3 region has the DNA TGTGCCAGCGGAGACAGAAACAATCAGCCCCAGCATTTT. Amino acids: CASGDRNNQPQHF.